Sequencing of this T cell receptor (beta chain) was carried out in a study of cytomegalovirus exposure and HLA in healthy donors. The germline CDR1 and CDR2 sequences are MGHDK and SYGVNS. The CDR3 runs 14 residues. Trimming removed 4 bases from V and 1 base from J, with 10 bases in between. This PCR relied on a set of 60 Vbeta primers and 13 Jbeta primers. Sequenced by immunoSEQ multiplex PCR; TCRdb stores in-frame clones only, minus some. The table shows 100,000 to 150,000 clones, with 70% to 80% occurring only once. Unrecorded immune exposures were likely, despite nominal health at sampling. This sequence originates from a woman between 45 and 60 years old in good health and CMV-seropositive. The genes are TRBV25-1 and TRBJ1-1; D remains unclear. Sequenced input: PBMCs. CDR3 loop: CASSGQVGNTEAFF. CDR3 nucleotide sequence: TGTGCCAGCAGTGGTCAGGTGGGGAACACTGAAGCTTTCTTT.